This TCR beta chain came from a study of T cells in Graves' hyperthyroidism and ophthalmopathy. Regions amplified from RNA transcripts were the TCR beta CDR3 regions. With the HTBI primer set, the TCR CDR3 went through a first round of RT-PCR. TCRdb independently ran MiXCR on the multiplex PCR reads; one entry per CDR3 protein. This sample has about 560,000 distinct CDR3 sequences, with 15% to 19% found just once. V was clipped by 5 bases and J by 7 bases, with 17 bases between them. Germline V gives CDR1 SGHDN, CDR2 FVKESK. The CDR3 totals 14 residues. This TCR was recovered from a woman in her twenties or thirties with Graves' hyperthyroidism. The source material was blood. The rearrangement joins TRBV14 to TRBJ2-5, with D possibly matching TRBD2 (6 bases). CDR3 bases: TGTGCCAGCAGCACCCAGAAAAGGCGGGGGACCCAGTACTTC. Protein sequence: CASSTQKRRGTQYF.